A selection of T cell receptor beta chains follows, all from one sample in a study of blood T cell repertoires in COVID-19. Profiling relied on immunoSEQ multiplex PCR, and the TCRdb table lists in-frame clones only, not all of them. The repertoire has under 150,000 clones, roughly three quarters of them found once; the top ten carry 4.2%. The specimen sequenced was peripheral blood. These receptor sequences come from a man in his 60s with acute or convalescent COVID-19. Both conserved end residues are part of each CDR3. A D gene is named only where the DNA matches it firmly. Size is omitted from some rows. Given values are once, few, many or a class for expanded clones.

clone_size j_call v_call d_call cdr3_aa cdr3_nt
once TRBJ2-1 TRBV19 TRBD2 CASSLRLAGEQFF TGTGCCAGTAGTCTAAGACTAGCGGGAGAGCAGTTCTTC
NA TRBJ1-3 TRBV18 NA CASSPAPGMSSGNTIYF TGTGCCAGCTCACCAGCCCCGGGGATGAGCTCTGGAAACACCATATATTTT
few TRBJ2-2 TRBV19 TRBD1 CATLEGQGNPGELFF TGTGCCACTTTGGAGGGACAGGGAAACCCTGGGGAGCTGTTTTTT
few TRBJ1-3 TRBV4-1 NA CASSLGRGNTIYF TGCGCCAGCAGCCTAGGGAGAGGAAACACCATATATTTT
NA TRBJ2-5 TRBV7-9 TRBD2 CASSQTSGVAETQYF TGTGCCAGCAGCCAGACTAGCGGGGTTGCGGAGACCCAGTACTTC
once TRBJ2-2 TRBV5-1 NA CASSTGTSNTGELFF TGCGCCAGCAGCACAGGGACATCGAACACCGGGGAGCTGTTTTTT
NA TRBJ2-5 TRBV6-5 TRBD2 CASSGGGFEETQYF TGTGCCAGCTCCGGGGGAGGGTTTGAAGAGACCCAGTACTTC
NA TRBJ1-3 TRBV28 NA CASSLGVSGNTIYF TGTGCCAGCAGTTTAGGAGTCTCTGGAAACACCATATATTTT
NA TRBJ2-2 TRBV3-1/TRBV3-2 TRBD2 CASSQGLALGDTGELFF TGTGCCAGCAGCCAGGGACTAGCCTTAGGGGACACCGGGGAGCTGTTTTTT
NA TRBJ2-1 TRBV7-8 TRBD2 CASSFPGLAWAYEQFF TGTGCCAGCAGCTTTCCGGGACTAGCCTGGGCCTATGAGCAGTTCTTC
NA TRBJ1-5 TRBV19 NA CASSITADRGSNQPQHF TGTGCCAGTAGTATAACGGCCGATCGGGGTAGCAATCAGCCCCAGCATTTT
NA TRBJ2-1 TRBV5-4 TRBD2 CASSSSGSSYNEQFF TGTGCCAGCAGCTCTAGCGGGAGCTCCTACAATGAGCAGTTCTTC
once TRBJ2-3 TRBV7-3 TRBD1 CASSRDRETDTQYF TGTGCCAGCAGCCGGGACAGGGAAACAGATACGCAGTATTTT
NA TRBJ1-1 TRBV6-5 NA CAAQGVMNTEAFF TGTGCCGCACAGGGCGTCATGAACACTGAAGCTTTCTTT
NA TRBJ2-7 TRBV7-2 TRBD2 CASSLVAGGLSSYEQYF TGTGCCAGCAGCTTAGTTGCGGGAGGTCTCAGCTCCTACGAGCAGTACTTC
NA TRBJ2-7 TRBV14 TRBD2 CASSRGLGYYEQYF TGTGCCAGCAGCCGCGGACTAGGCTATTACGAGCAGTACTTC
NA TRBJ1-4 TRBV18 NA CASSPSVGNEKLFF TGTGCCAGCTCACCTTCGGTCGGGAATGAAAAACTGTTTTTT
NA TRBJ2-7 TRBV5-1 NA CASSTGAGYDEQYF TGCGCCAGCAGCACTGGGGCAGGGTACGACGAGCAGTACTTC
once TRBJ2-7 TRBV5-1 NA CASSAQSYDEQYF TGCGCCAGCAGCGCACAGAGTTATGACGAGCAGTACTTC
few TRBJ2-1 TRBV6-4 TRBD2 CASSLLAGVSRNEQFF TGTGCCAGCAGCTTACTAGCGGGAGTATCCCGCAATGAGCAGTTCTTC
NA TRBJ2-1 TRBV29-1 NA CSVGETGPASVRYNEQFF TGCAGCGTTGGGGAGACAGGGCCGGCTAGCGTCCGATACAATGAGCAGTTCTTC
NA TRBJ1-4 TRBV23-1 NA CASSQSMQGTRRNEKLFF TGCGCCAGCAGTCAATCCATGCAGGGAACCAGGCGGAATGAAAAACTGTTTTTT
NA TRBJ2-1 TRBV5-1 TRBD1 CASSPPGNRGQSYNEQFF TGCGCCAGCAGCCCCCCGGGGAACAGGGGGCAATCCTACAATGAGCAGTTCTTC
NA TRBJ1-5 TRBV7-9 NA CASSSPGVFQPQHF TGTGCCAGCAGCTCCCCAGGTGTATTTCAGCCCCAGCATTTT
NA TRBJ2-3 TRBV11-3 NA CASSLEGRQTDTQYF TGTGCCAGCAGCTTAGAGGGCAGACAGACAGATACGCAGTATTTT
NA TRBJ1-2 TRBV5-5 NA CASSLAAGANYGYTF TGTGCCAGCAGCTTGGCGGCAGGGGCTAACTATGGCTACACCTTC
NA TRBJ2-3 TRBV7-8 TRBD1 CASSPRGRGSTDTQYF TGTGCCAGCAGCCCAAGAGGCAGGGGGAGCACAGATACGCAGTATTTT
NA TRBJ2-7 TRBV2 TRBD1 CAGAGQGVAYEQYF TGTGCCGGGGCCGGACAGGGGGTAGCCTACGAGCAGTACTTC
NA TRBJ1-1 TRBV11-2 TRBD1 CASSLSGGAPEAFF TGTGCCAGCAGTCTCTCAGGGGGCGCGCCTGAAGCTTTCTTT
NA TRBJ2-3 TRBV13 TRBD2 CASSIGAGGFTDTQYF TGTGCCAGCAGCATTGGAGCGGGAGGGTTCACAGATACGCAGTATTTT
NA TRBJ2-7 TRBV5-6 NA CASSLGQYRQYF TGTGCCAGCAGCCTTGGACAGTATCGGCAGTACTTC
NA TRBJ1-2 TRBV2 TRBD1 CASTPGDSYGYTF TGTGCCAGCACCCCAGGGGACAGCTATGGCTACACCTTC
NA TRBJ2-1 TRBV19 NA CASEQGNEQFF TGTGCCAGTGAACAGGGAAATGAGCAGTTCTTC
NA TRBJ2-2 TRBV7-6 TRBD2 CASSPRGLAANTGELFF TGTGCCAGCAGCCCCAGGGGACTAGCGGCGAACACCGGGGAGCTGTTTTTT
once TRBJ2-3 TRBV27 NA CASSLSASTDTQYF TGTGCCAGCAGTTTATCAGCTAGCACAGATACGCAGTATTTT
NA TRBJ1-1 TRBV28 TRBD1 CASTELIRGDTEAFF TGTGCCAGCACCGAACTTATCAGGGGGGACACTGAAGCTTTCTTT
few TRBJ2-5 TRBV9 TRBD2 CASSVGLAGGASQETQYF TGTGCCAGCAGCGTAGGACTAGCGGGAGGGGCATCCCAAGAGACCCAGTACTTC
NA TRBJ2-7 TRBV3-1/TRBV3-2 TRBD1 CASSQIQGGEQYF TGTGCCAGCAGCCAGATACAGGGGGGCGAGCAGTACTTC
NA TRBJ2-1 TRBV19 TRBD2 CATTLAGVYNEQFF TGTGCCACCACCCTAGCGGGAGTCTACAATGAGCAGTTCTTC
NA TRBJ1-2 TRBV4-2 NA CASSQISGVSYGYTF TGTGCCAGCAGCCAAATCTCCGGGGTTAGCTATGGCTACACCTTC
NA TRBJ2-3 TRBV15 TRBD2 CATTLAGVSDTQYF TGTGCCACCACACTAGCGGGAGTATCGGATACGCAGTATTTT
NA TRBJ2-5 TRBV28 NA CASSLGRLFQETQYF TGTGCCAGCAGTTTGGGCAGGTTGTTCCAAGAGACCCAGTACTTC
few TRBJ2-1 TRBV5-1 TRBD2 CASSLPGGRHEQFF TGCGCCAGCAGCTTGCCGGGAGGGCGGCATGAGCAGTTCTTC
NA TRBJ2-7 TRBV28 TRBD2 CASSPTSGVWGEQYF TGTGCCAGCAGTCCGACTAGCGGGGTTTGGGGGGAGCAGTACTTC
once TRBJ2-5 TRBV15 NA CATSRDRLVWETQYF TGTGCCACCAGCAGAGATAGACTAGTTTGGGAGACCCAGTACTTC
NA TRBJ2-3 TRBV19 NA CASSTRSSVSTDTQYF TGTGCCAGTAGTACCCGTTCTAGCGTGAGCACAGATACGCAGTATTTT
NA TRBJ2-3 TRBV29-1 TRBD2 CSVESRGRSPDTQYF TGCAGCGTTGAGAGTCGCGGGAGGTCCCCAGATACGCAGTATTTT
NA TRBJ2-3 TRBV6-1 NA CASREGAGTDTQYF TGTGCCAGCAGAGAAGGGGCAGGCACAGATACGCAGTATTTT
NA TRBJ2-5 TRBV25-1 NA CASSDPGAAQETQYF TGTGCCAGCAGTGACCCAGGAGCGGCACAAGAGACCCAGTACTTC
NA TRBJ1-1 TRBV19 NA CASSRAQRTEAFF TGTGCCAGTAGCCGAGCGCAGCGGACTGAAGCTTTCTTT
NA TRBJ1-5 TRBV7-8 TRBD1 CASSLAWDRGNQPQHF TGTGCCAGCAGCTTAGCCTGGGACAGGGGGAATCAGCCCCAGCATTTT
NA TRBJ1-2 TRBV19 TRBD1 CATTKQGGAGNYGYTF TGTGCCACAACAAAGCAGGGGGGCGCTGGTAACTATGGCTACACCTTC
few TRBJ1-4 TRBV5-5 NA CASNLTPGDEKLFF TGTGCCAGCAACTTGACCCCAGGGGATGAAAAACTGTTTTTT
NA TRBJ2-1 TRBV28 NA CASSFGLLSYNEQFF TGTGCCAGCAGTTTCGGACTACTCTCCTACAATGAGCAGTTCTTC
NA TRBJ2-6 TRBV5-5 NA CASSLVQSGANVLTF TGTGCCAGCAGCTTGGTCCAGTCTGGGGCCAACGTCCTGACTTTC